In this sample, the clone carrying this T cell receptor beta chain turned up a few times. The antigen is not known. The sample originates from a study of vaccination effects on CD4 cells after COVID-19. At the level of the study: Participants got two doses of BNT162b2 or mRNA-1273 vaccine.

ViraFEST used viral peptide pools to expand antigen-specific CD4+ T cells before sequencing. Researchers isolated CD4+ T cells once roughly nine days of culture had elapsed. Vaccine recipients had no previous SARS-CoV-2 infection; their nucleocapsid antibodies were negative. TCRdb's copy holds only in-frame clones and misses some; the assay was immunoSEQ multiplex PCR. The sample lists 71,000 or so clones; about 65% were seen once. Trimming took off 4 bases at V and 5 bases at J, with 17 bases between the two ends. This CDR3 has 15 residues. Germline V lookup: CDR1 LGHDT, CDR2 YNNKEL (reference sequence).

This chain links TRBV3-1 (or the pseudogene TRBV3-2) with TRBJ1-1, with unresolved D. The sample was CD4+ T cells from PBMCs cultured with HCoV-OC43 spike peptides, taken before COVID-19 vaccination. Subset described: HCoV-OC43 spike overlapping peptide pool stimulation. This TCR was recovered from a human donor who received a COVID-19 vaccine. This CDR3 reads CASSPDSHVRTEAFF. Written as DNA, the CDR3 is TGTGCCAGCAGCCCGGACTCCCATGTGAGAACTGAAGCTTTCTTT.